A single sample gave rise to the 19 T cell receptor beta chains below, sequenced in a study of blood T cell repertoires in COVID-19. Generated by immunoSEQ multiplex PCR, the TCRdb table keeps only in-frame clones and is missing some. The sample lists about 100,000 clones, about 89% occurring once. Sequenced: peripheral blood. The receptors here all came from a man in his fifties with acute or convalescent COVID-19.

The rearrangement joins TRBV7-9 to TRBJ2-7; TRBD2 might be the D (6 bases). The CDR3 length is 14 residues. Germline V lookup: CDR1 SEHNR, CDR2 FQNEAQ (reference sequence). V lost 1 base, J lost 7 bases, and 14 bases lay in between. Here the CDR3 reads CASSLEPGDGEQYF. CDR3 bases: TGTGCCAGCAGCTTAGAACCGGGGGACGGGGAGCAGTACTTC.

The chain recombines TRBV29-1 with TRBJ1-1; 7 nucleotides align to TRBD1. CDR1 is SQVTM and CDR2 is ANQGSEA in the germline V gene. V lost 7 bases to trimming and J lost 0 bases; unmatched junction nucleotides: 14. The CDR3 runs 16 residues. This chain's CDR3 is CSGATGTGVMNTEAFF. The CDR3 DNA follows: TGCAGCGGGGCGACAGGGACGGGTGTCATGAACACTGAAGCTTTCTTT. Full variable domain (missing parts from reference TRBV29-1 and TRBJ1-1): SAVISQKPSRDICQRGTSLTIQCQVDSQVTMMFWYRQQPGQSLTLIATANQGSEATYESGFVIDKFPISRPNLTFSTLTVSNMSPEDSSIYLCSGATGTGVMNTEAFFGQGTRLTVV.

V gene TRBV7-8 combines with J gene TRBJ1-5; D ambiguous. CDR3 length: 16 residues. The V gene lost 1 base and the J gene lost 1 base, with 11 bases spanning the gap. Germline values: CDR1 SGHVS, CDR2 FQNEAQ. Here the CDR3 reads CASSLVVTGSNQPQHF. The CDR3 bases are TGTGCCAGCAGCTTAGTAGTAACGGGGAGCAATCAGCCCCAGCATTTT.

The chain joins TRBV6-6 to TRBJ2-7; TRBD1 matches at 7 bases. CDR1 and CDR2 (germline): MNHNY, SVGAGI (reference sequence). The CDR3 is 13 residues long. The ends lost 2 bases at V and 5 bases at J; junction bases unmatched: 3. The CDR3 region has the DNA TGTGCCAGCAGTTACCAACAGGGGAACGAGCAGTACTTC. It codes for CASSYQQGNEQYF.

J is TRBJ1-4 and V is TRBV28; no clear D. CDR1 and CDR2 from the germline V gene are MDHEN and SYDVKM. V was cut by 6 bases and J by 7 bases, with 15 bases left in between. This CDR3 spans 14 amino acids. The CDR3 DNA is TGTGCCAGCAGAATGGTGTCACTGCGTGAAAAACTGTTTTTT. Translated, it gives CASRMVSLREKLFF.

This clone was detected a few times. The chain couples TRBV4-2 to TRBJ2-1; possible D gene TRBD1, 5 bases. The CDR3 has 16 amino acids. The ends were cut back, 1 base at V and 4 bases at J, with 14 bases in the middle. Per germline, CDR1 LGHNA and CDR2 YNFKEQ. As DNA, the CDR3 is TGTGCCAGCAGCCAAGTAGGGGCGACCGGTTACAATGAGCAGTTCTTC. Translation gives CASSQVGATGYNEQFF.

As DNA, the CDR3 is TGCGCCAGCAGCTCGAAATTATACAGGGACAGCGGGTTGAACACTGAAGCTTTCTTT. Translation: CASSSKLYRDSGLNTEAFF. The chain combines TRBV5-1 with TRBJ1-1, with 7 bases aligning to TRBD1. The junction had 17 bases not matched to a gene; V was cut back by 3 bases and J by 0 bases. The CDR3 is 19 amino acids. The germline V gene has CDR1 SGHRS and CDR2 YFSETQ. Full variable domain (rest looked up from reference TRBV5-1 and TRBJ1-1): KAGVTQTPRYLIKTRGQQVTLSCSPISGHRSVSWYQQTPGQGLQFLFEYFSETQRNKGNFPGRFSGRQFSNSRSEMNVSTLELGDSALYLCASSSKLYRDSGLNTEAFFGQGTRLTVV.

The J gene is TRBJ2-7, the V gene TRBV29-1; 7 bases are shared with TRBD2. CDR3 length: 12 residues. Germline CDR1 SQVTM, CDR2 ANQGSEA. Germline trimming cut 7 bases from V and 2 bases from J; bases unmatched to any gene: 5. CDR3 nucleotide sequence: TGCAGCGCATCGGGGGGTCCCTACGAGCAGTACTTC. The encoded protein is CSASGGPYEQYF.

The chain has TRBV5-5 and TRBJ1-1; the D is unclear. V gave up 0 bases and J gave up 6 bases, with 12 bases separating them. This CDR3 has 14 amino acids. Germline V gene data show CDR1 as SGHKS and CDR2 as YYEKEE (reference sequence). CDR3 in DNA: TGTGCCAGCAGCTTGGTCGCGGCAAGCTCTGAAGCTTTCTTT. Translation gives CASSLVAASSEAFF. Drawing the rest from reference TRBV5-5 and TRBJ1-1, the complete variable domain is DAGVTQSPTHLIKTRGQQVTLRCSPISGHKSVSWYQQVLGQGPQFIFQYYEKEERGRGNFPDRFSARQFPNYSSELNVNALLLGDSALYLCASSLVAASSEAFFGQGTRLTVV.

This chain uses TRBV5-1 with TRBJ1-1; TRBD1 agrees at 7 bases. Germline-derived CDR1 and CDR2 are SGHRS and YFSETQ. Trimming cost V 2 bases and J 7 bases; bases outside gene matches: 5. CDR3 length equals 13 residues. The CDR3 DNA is TGCGCCAGCAGCTTAGGGACAGTTAATGAAGCTTTCTTT. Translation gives CASSLGTVNEAFF. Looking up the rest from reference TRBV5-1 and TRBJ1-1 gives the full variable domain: KAGVTQTPRYLIKTRGQQVTLSCSPISGHRSVSWYQQTPGQGLQFLFEYFSETQRNKGNFPGRFSGRQFSNSRSEMNVSTLELGDSALYLCASSLGTVNEAFFGQGTRLTVV.

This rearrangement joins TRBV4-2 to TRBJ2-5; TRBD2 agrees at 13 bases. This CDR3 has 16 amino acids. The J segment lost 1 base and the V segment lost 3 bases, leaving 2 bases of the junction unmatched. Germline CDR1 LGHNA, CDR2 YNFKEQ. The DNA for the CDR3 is TGTGCCAGCAGCCAGACTAGCGGGGGGACCCAAGAGACCCAGTACTTC. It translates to CASSQTSGGTQETQYF.

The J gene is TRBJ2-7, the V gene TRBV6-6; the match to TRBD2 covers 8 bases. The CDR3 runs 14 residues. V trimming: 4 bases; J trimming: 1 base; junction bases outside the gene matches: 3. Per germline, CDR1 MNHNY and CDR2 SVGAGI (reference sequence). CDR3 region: CASSLRGGSYEQYF. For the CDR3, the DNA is TGTGCCAGCAGTTTACGGGGGGGTTCCTACGAGCAGTACTTC.

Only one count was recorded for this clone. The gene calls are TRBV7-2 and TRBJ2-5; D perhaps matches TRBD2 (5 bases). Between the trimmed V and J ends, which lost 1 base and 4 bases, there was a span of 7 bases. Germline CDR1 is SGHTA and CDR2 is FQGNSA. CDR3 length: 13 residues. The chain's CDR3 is CASSLGSVETQYF. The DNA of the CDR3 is TGTGCCAGCAGCTTAGGTAGCGTAGAGACCCAGTACTTC.

This CDR3 is CASRHAGQAVDEQFF. The CDR3 DNA follows: TGTGCCAGCAGGCATGCGGGACAGGCGGTAGATGAGCAGTTCTTC. The V and J genes are TRBV7-9 and TRBJ2-1; 8 nucleotides match TRBD1. The V gene end was trimmed by 6 bases and the J gene end by 8 bases; junction bases not matched to a gene: 12. Germline V gene lookup returns CDR1 SEHNR and CDR2 FQNEAQ (reference sequence). This CDR3 has 15 residues.

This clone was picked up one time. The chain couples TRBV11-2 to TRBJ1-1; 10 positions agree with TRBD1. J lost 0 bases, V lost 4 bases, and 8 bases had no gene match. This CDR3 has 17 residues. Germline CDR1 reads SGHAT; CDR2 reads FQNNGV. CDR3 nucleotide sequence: TGTGCCAGCAGCTCCGCCCCGACAGGGGGCATGAACACTGAAGCTTTCTTT. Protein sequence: CASSSAPTGGMNTEAFF.

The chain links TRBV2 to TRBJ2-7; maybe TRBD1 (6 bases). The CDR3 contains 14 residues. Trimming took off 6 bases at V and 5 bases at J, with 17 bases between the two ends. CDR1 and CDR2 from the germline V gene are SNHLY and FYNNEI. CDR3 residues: CASREQGIGHEQYF. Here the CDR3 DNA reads TGTGCCAGCAGAGAACAGGGAATTGGCCACGAGCAGTACTTC.

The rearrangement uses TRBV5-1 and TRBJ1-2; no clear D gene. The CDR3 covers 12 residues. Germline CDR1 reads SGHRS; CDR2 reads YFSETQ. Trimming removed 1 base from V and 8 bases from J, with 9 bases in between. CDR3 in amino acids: CASSLNGIGYTF. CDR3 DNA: TGCGCCAGCAGCTTGAACGGGATCGGCTACACCTTC.

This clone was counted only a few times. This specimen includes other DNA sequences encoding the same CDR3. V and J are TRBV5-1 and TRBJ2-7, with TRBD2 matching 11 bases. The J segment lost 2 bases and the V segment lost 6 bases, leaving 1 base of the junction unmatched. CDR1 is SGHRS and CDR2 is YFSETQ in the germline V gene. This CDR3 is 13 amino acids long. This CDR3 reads CASTLAGAYEQYF. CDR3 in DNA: TGCGCCAGCACACTAGCGGGGGCCTACGAGCAGTACTTC.

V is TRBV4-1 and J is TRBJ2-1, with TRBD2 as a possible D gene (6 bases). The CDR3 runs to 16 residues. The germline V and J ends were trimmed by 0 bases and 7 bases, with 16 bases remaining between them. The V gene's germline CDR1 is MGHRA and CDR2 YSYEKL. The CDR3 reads CASSQDAGTSRNEQFF. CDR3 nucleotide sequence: TGCGCCAGCAGCCAAGATGCGGGGACGTCTAGGAATGAGCAGTTCTTC.